The clone carrying this TCR beta chain came up once. It was with a sample-barcoded 5' primer and a J-beta primer mix that a second PCR of roughly 7 to 12 cycles was run. TCRdb passed the 5' RACE reads through MiXCR, listing each CDR3 protein once. The repertoire consists of around 1.5 million distinct CDR3 sequences, with approximately 59% occurring once and the leading ten covering 6.5% to 8.5%. This sample was included in a study of blood T cells in healthy people across ages. Overall study: Every two T cells gave about one barcoded beta molecule via template switching.

The CDR3 loop spans 17 amino acids. V was pared by 3 bases and J by 9 bases, with 21 bases between. Per germline, CDR1 LGHNA and CDR2 YNFKEQ. The receptor comes from a man younger than 35 in good health. The chain couples TRBV4-2 to TRBJ1-6; maybe TRBD1 (6 bases). The sequenced sample was blood. The CDR3 sequence is CASSHIMGGHFSSPLHF. CDR3 nucleotides: TGTGCCAGCAGCCACATTATGGGGGGACACTTCAGTTCACCCCTCCACTTT.